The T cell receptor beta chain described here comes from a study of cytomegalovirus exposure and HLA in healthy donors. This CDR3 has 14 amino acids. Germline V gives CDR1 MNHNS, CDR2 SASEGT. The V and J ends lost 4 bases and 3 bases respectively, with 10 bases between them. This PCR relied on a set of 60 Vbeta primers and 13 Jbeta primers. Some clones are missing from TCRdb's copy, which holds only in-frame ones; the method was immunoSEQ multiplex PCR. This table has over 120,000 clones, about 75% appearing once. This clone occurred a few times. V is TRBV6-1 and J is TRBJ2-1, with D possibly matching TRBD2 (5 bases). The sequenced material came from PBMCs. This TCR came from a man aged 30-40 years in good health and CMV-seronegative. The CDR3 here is CASSVGLLYNEQFF. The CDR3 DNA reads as TGTGCCAGCAGTGTTGGACTGCTCTACAATGAGCAGTTCTTC.